This entry lists 14 T cell receptor beta chains sequenced from one sample in a study of blood T cell repertoires in COVID-19. Sequencing was performed with immunoSEQ multiplex PCR; in TCRdb, only in-frame clones are kept and a portion is missing. The data hold about 210,000 clones, with around 83% observed a single time. Input material: peripheral blood. These receptors were taken from a man aged 45-60 years with active or convalescent COVID-19.

The chain has TRBV7-2 and TRBJ2-5, with D tentatively TRBD2 (6 bases). The CDR3 runs 15 residues. Germline V gives CDR1 SGHTA, CDR2 FQGNSA. V dropped 2 bases and J dropped 7 bases, with 17 bases sitting between them. The CDR3 sequence: CASSLISGGRGTQYF. The CDR3 DNA reads as TGTGCCAGCAGCTTAATTAGCGGTGGGCGCGGGACCCAGTACTTC.

The chain couples TRBV27 to TRBJ1-1; no clear D. Trimming shortened V by 3 bases and J by 3 bases, and 20 bases separated the two germline ends. The CDR3 runs 17 residues. Per the germline V gene, CDR1 is MNHEY and CDR2 is SMNVEV (reference sequence). CDR3: CASSLVAREGSYTEAFF. The CDR3 DNA reads TGTGCCAGCAGTTTGGTGGCCCGGGAGGGCTCTTACACTGAAGCTTTCTTT.

This chain uses TRBV4-1 with TRBJ2-1, with 9 bases lining up with TRBD2. The CDR3 is made up of 17 amino acids. The germline V gene encodes CDR1 MGHRA and CDR2 YSYEKL. V dropped 5 bases and J dropped 8; count of bases not matched to a gene: 16. The CDR3 is CASSSPKSVAGVHEQFF. CDR3 nucleotides: TGCGCCAGCAGCTCCCCAAAATCTGTAGCGGGAGTTCATGAGCAGTTCTTC.

A single count supports this clone. The chain carries TRBV18 and TRBJ2-1; 8 nucleotides align to TRBD1. The CDR3 is made up of 15 amino acids. V lost 4 bases to trimming and J lost 4 bases; unmatched junction nucleotides: 6. Germline CDR1 KGHSH, CDR2 LQKENI. CDR3: CASSRTTGAYNEQFF. CDR3 bases: TGTGCCAGCTCACGGACGACAGGGGCTTACAATGAGCAGTTCTTC.

This sequence joins TRBV6-5 and TRBJ2-7; TRBD2 matches 10 bases. CDR3 length: 15 amino acids. With 10 bases clipped from V and 5 bases from J, the junction kept 14 bases outside the gene matches. In germline, CDR1 is MNHEY, CDR2 SVGAGI. The CDR3 DNA sequence: TGTGCCACCCTTAGCCTAGCGGGAGTTATCGACGAGCAGTACTTC. Protein: CATLSLAGVIDEQYF.

The gene calls are TRBV18 and TRBJ2-2; TRBD1 aligns across 11 bases. J lost 0 bases, V lost 6 bases, and 15 bases had no gene match. The CDR3 loop spans 20 amino acids. In germline, CDR1 is KGHSH, CDR2 LQKENI. The CDR3 DNA follows: TGTGCCAGCTCCAACGGCCCCCCGGGACAGGGGGGAGCGAACACCGGGGAGCTGTTTTTT. It specifies CASSNGPPGQGGANTGELFF. Complete variable domain (other parts from reference TRBV18 and TRBJ2-2): NAGVMQNPRHLVRRRGQEARLRCSPMKGHSHVYWYRQLPEEGLKFMVYLQKENIIDESGMPKERFSAEFPKEGPSILRIQQVVRGDSAAYFCASSNGPPGQGGANTGELFFGEGSRLTVL.

The chain links TRBV19 to TRBJ1-4, with D possibly TRBD1 on 5 matching bases. This CDR3 contains 14 residues. V gave up 6 bases and J gave up 4 bases, with 12 bases separating them. Germline CDR1 reads LNHDA; CDR2 reads SQIVND (reference sequence). CDR3 amino acids: CASRQDLVNEKLFF. In nucleotides, the CDR3 is TGTGCCAGTAGACAGGATCTAGTTAATGAAAAACTGTTTTTT.

The CDR3 DNA is TGCAGCGTTGGCGTACTACAGGGAATTGGGGGTGAAGCTTTCTTT. It encodes CSVGVLQGIGGEAFF. The genes are TRBV29-1 and TRBJ1-1, with D possibly TRBD1 on 6 matching bases. The CDR3 runs to 15 residues. Germline CDR1 and CDR2: SQVTM and ANQGSEA. V was shortened by 4 bases and J by 7 bases, with 22 bases between the two germline ends. Looking up the rest from reference TRBV29-1 and TRBJ1-1 gives the full variable domain: SAVISQKPSRDICQRGTSLTIQCQVDSQVTMMFWYRQQPGQSLTLIATANQGSEATYESGFVIDKFPISRPNLTFSTLTVSNMSPEDSSIYLCSVGVLQGIGGEAFFGQGTRLTVV.

V usage is TRBV2 and J usage is TRBJ2-2; TRBD1 matches 10 bases. With 6 bases clipped from V and 6 bases from J, the junction kept 7 bases outside the gene matches. Germline CDR1 is SNHLY and CDR2 is FYNNEI. This CDR3 contains 15 residues. The CDR3 is CASRALGQGSGELFF. The CDR3 DNA reads TGTGCCAGCAGGGCCCTGGGACAGGGGTCCGGGGAGCTGTTTTTT.

The chain employs TRBV6-5 and TRBJ2-5, with TRBD1 matching over 8 bases. With 6 bases clipped from V and 1 base from J, the junction kept 1 base outside the gene matches. CDR3 size: 13 residues. Germline lookup yields CDR1 MNHEY and CDR2 SVGAGI. The CDR3 protein is CASRGTGQETQYF. The CDR3 DNA reads as TGTGCCAGCAGAGGGACAGGCCAAGAGACCCAGTACTTC.

The V gene is TRBV9, the J gene TRBJ2-5; 9 bases fit TRBD1. Per germline, CDR1 SGDLS and CDR2 YYNGEE. This CDR3 has 15 amino acids. V shed 3 bases and J 2 bases; nucleotides not matched to a gene: 5. CDR3 amino acids: CASSDRDREQETQYF. The CDR3 bases are TGTGCCAGCAGCGACCGGGACAGGGAACAAGAGACCCAGTACTTC.

Here the CDR3 reads CASSIPGTSYEQYF. CDR3 DNA sequence: TGTGCCAGTAGTATTCCGGGGACATCCTACGAGCAGTACTTC. The chain carries TRBV19 and TRBJ2-7; the D gene is possibly TRBD1 (6 bases). Trimming removed 3 bases at V and 1 base at J, with 10 bases between. CDR3 length: 14 residues. Germline CDR1 LNHDA, CDR2 SQIVND (reference sequence).

The V gene is TRBV6-1, the J gene TRBJ2-1; D gene ambiguous. The CDR3 is 15 amino acids. Germline-derived CDR1 and CDR2 are MNHNS and SASEGT. V lost 1 base and J 3 bases, leaving 10 bases between the germline ends. This chain's CDR3 is CASSEDSQRYNEQFF. DNA for the CDR3: TGTGCCAGCAGTGAAGATTCGCAGCGCTACAATGAGCAGTTCTTC.

J is TRBJ1-6 and V is TRBV4-1; no firm D call. Per germline, CDR1 MGHRA and CDR2 YSYEKL. V lost 3 bases to trimming and J lost 6 bases, with 6 bases between them. The CDR3 runs to 13 residues. Here the CDR3 DNA reads TGCGCCAGCAGCCAGAGTCCTAATTCACCCCTCCACTTT. Its translation: CASSQSPNSPLHF.